One TCR beta chain is described in this entry. The sample belongs to a study of CD8+ T cells in alopecia areata. Study-level background: A regimen of oral tofacitinib, 5 to 10 mg twice daily, was given to treated patients.

Sequencing templates came from extracted RNA that was reverse transcribed into cDNA. Assay used: immunoSEQ multiplex PCR; TCRdb lists only in-frame clones, some missing. Among 20,000 or so clones listed, 66% were seen once. V was pared by 1 base and J by 11 bases, with 14 bases between. Germline V gene data show CDR1 as SGHVS and CDR2 as FQNEAQ. The length of the CDR3 is 13 residues. Peripheral blood and lesional scalp punch biopsies were taken from alopecia areata patients. The rearrangement joins TRBV7-8 to TRBJ1-1, with D possibly matching TRBD1 (6 bases). Sequenced here: skin, sampled at week 0. The receptor was isolated from a human donor with alopecia areata. The CDR3 sequence is CASSLGPSGEAFF. CDR3 bases: TGTGCCAGCAGCTTAGGGCCTTCAGGGGAGGCTTTCTTT. The full variable domain, completed using reference TRBV7-8 and TRBJ1-1, is GAGVSQSPRYKVAKRGQDVALRCDPISGHVSLFWYQQALGQGPEFLTYFQNEAQLDKSGLPSDRFFAERPEGSVSTLKIQRTQQEDSAVYLCASSLGPSGEAFFGQGTRLTVV.